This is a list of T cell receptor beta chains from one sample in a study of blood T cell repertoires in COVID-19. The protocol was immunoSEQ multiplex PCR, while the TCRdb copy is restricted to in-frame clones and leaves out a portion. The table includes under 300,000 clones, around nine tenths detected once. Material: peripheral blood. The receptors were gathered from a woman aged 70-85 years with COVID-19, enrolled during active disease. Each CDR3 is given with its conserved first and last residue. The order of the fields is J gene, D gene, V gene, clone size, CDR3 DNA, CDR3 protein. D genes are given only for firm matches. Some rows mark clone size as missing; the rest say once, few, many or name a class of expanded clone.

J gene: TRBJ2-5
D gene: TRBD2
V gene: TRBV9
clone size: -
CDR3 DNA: TGTGCCAGCAGCGAACGACTAGCGGGGGGGCCGGAGACCCAGTACTTC
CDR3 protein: CASSERLAGGPETQYF

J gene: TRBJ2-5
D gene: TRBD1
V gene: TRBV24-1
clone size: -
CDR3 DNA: TGTGCCACCAGTGACCGTCTCCGGGACAGGGGGAAAGAGACCCAGTACTTC
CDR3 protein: CATSDRLRDRGKETQYF

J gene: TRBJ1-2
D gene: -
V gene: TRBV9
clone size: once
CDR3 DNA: TGTGCCAGCAGCGTAGCTCCAGGGGATGGCTACACCTTC
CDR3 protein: CASSVAPGDGYTF

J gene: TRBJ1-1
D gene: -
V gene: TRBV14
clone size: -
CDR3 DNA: TGTGCCAGCAGCCAGTTTAAGGGGCCGGCCACTGAAGCTTTCTTT
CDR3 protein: CASSQFKGPATEAFF

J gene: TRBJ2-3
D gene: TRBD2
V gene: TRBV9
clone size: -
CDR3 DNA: TGTGCCAGCAGCGTAGAACTAGCGGATTTCTCCACAGATACGCAGTATTTT
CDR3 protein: CASSVELADFSTDTQYF

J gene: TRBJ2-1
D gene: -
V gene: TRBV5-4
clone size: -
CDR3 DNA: TGTGCCAGCAGTTCGGGGGGCTTCGTGAGCAATGAGCAGTTCTTC
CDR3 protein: CASSSGGFVSNEQFF

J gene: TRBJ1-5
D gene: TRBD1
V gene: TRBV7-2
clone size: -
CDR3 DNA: TGTGCCAGCAGCTCTGACCAGGGGGCTCGGCAGCCCCAGCATTTT
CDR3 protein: CASSSDQGARQPQHF

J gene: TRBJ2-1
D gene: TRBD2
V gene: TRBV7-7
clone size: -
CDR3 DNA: TGTGCCAGCAGCTTGGGACTAGCGGGGGGGAATGAGCAGTTCTTC
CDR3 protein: CASSLGLAGGNEQFF

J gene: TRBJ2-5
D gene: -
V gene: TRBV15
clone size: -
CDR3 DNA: TGTGCCACCAGCAGAGATTCGAGAGAGACCCAGTACTTC
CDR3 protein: CATSRDSRETQYF

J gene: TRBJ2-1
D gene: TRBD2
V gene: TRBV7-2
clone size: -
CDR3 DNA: TGTGCCAGCAGCGTTAGCGGGGGGAGCTCCTACAATGAGCAGTTCTTC
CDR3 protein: CASSVSGGSSYNEQFF

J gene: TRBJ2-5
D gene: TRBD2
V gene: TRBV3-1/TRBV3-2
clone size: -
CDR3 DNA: TGTGCCAGCAGCCCTGGACTAGCGGTCGAGACCCAGTACTTC
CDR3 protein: CASSPGLAVETQYF

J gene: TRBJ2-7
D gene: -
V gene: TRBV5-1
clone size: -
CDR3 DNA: TGCGCCAGCAGCCCCCGGGCCTACGAGCAGTACTTC
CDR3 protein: CASSPRAYEQYF

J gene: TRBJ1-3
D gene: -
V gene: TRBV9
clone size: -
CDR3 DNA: TGTGCCAGCAGCCCCCCAGGGCTTGCAGGAAACACCATATATTTT
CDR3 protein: CASSPPGLAGNTIYF

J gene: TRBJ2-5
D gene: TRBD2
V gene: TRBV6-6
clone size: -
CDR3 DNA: TGTGCCAGCAGTGGACTAGCGGGGGGGCTTAGAGAGACCCAGTACTTC
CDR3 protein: CASSGLAGGLRETQYF

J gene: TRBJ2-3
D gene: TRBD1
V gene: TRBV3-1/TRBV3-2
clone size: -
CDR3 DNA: TGTGCCAGCAGCGCCCGACAGGGAAGGACAGATACGCAGTATTTT
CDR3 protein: CASSARQGRTDTQYF

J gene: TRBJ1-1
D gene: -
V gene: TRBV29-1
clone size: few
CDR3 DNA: TGCAGCGTTCTAGGACAGAGGAGGAACACTGAAGCTTTCTTT
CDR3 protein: CSVLGQRRNTEAFF

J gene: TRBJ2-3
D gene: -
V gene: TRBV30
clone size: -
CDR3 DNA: TGTGCCTGGAGTGTATTGGGTTGGGCGCATGCAGATACGCAGTATTTT
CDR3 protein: CAWSVLGWAHADTQYF

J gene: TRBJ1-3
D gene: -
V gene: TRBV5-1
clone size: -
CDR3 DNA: TGCGCCAGCAGCCGTTGGGGCAGGGCAACGGACACCATATATTTT
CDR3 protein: CASSRWGRATDTIYF

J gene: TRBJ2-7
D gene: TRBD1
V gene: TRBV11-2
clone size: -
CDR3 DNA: TGTGCCAGCAGCTCCTGGACAGGGGACTCCTACGAGCAGTACTTC
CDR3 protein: CASSSWTGDSYEQYF

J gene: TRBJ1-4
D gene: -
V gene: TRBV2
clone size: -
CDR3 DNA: TGTGCCAGCAGCATCACAACAACTAATGAAAAACTGTTTTTT
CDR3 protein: CASSITTTNEKLFF

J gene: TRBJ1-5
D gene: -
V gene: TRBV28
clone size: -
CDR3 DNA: TGTGCCAGCAGTTTATACCCCAGGTCTAGCAATCAGCCCCAGCATTTT
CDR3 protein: CASSLYPRSSNQPQHF

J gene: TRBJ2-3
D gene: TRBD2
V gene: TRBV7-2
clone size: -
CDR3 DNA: TGTGCCAGCAGCTTAGCGCGGACTAGCGGGCTACAGTATTTT
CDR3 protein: CASSLARTSGLQYF

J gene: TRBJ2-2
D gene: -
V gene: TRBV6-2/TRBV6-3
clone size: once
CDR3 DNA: TGTGCCAGCAGTTACGACGGAGACACCGGGGAGCTGTTTTTT
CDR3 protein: CASSYDGDTGELFF

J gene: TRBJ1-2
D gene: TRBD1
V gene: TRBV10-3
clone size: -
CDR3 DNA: TGTGCCATCAGGGGACAGGGGGCGACCGGCTACACCTTC
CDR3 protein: CAIRGQGATGYTF

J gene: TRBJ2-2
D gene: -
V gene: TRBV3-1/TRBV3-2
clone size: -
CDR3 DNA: TGTGCCAGCAGTCCAGACATATACACCGGGGAGCTGTTTTTT
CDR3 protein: CASSPDIYTGELFF

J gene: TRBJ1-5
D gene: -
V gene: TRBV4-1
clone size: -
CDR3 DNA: TGCGCCAGCAGCCAAGAGAGCTTCGGGAATCAGCCCCAGCATTTT
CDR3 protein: CASSQESFGNQPQHF

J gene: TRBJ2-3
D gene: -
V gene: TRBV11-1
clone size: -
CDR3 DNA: TGTGCCAGCAGCTTAGGTACGAACGGGGCAGATACGCAGTATTTT
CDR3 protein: CASSLGTNGADTQYF

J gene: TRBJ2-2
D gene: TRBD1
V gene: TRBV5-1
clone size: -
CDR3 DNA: TGCGCCAGCAGCCGTGGGGACAGAGGGTCCGGGGAGCTGTTTTTT
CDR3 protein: CASSRGDRGSGELFF

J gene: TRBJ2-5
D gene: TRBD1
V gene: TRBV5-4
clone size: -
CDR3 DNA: TGTGCCAGCAGCCCCGGACAGGCACGAGAGACCCAGTACTTC
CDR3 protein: CASSPGQARETQYF

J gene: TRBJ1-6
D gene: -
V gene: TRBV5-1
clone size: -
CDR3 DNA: TGCGCCAGCAGCTTGGATGGCTCACCCCTCCACTTT
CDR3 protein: CASSLDGSPLHF

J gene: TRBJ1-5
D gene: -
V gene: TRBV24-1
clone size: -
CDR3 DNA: TGTGCCACCAGTGACCCCACAGGCCCCAATCAGCCCCAGCATTTT
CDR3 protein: CATSDPTGPNQPQHF

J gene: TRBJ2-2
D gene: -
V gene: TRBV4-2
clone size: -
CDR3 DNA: TGTGCCAGCAGCCCAGCCGCAGGGGAAGAAACCGGGGAGCTGTTTTTT
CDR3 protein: CASSPAAGEETGELFF

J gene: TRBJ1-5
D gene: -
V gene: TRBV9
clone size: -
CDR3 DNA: TGTGCCAGCAGCGCGACAGGCCACAGCAATCAGCCCCAGCATTTT
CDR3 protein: CASSATGHSNQPQHF

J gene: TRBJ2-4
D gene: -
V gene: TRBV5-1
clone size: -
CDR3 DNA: TGCGCCAGCAGCCCCTCCACAATAAACATTCAGTACTTC
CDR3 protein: CASSPSTINIQYF